The 3 T cell receptor beta chains reported below all come from one sample, sequenced in a study of immune evolution from preneoplasia to lung adenocarcinoma. TCRdb's copy holds only in-frame clones and misses some; the assay was immunoSEQ multiplex PCR. The sample holds tens of thousands of clones, approximately 79% seen once. The sample was FFPE invasive lung adenocarcinoma tissue. These TCRs come from a person between 55 and 69 years old with lung adenocarcinoma.

The chain recombines TRBV30 with TRBJ2-1; tentatively, D is TRBD2 (6 bases). Trimming shortened V by 8 bases and J by 1 base, and 9 bases separated the two germline ends. The germline CDR1 and CDR2 sequences are GTSNPN and SVGIG (reference sequence). This CDR3 is 12 amino acids long. CDR3 DNA sequence: TGTGCCAATGGACTATCCTACAATGAGCAGTTCTTC. Translating gives CANGLSYNEQFF. Drawing the rest from reference TRBV30 and TRBJ2-1, the complete variable domain is SQTIHQWPATLVQPVGSPLSLECTVEGTSNPNLYWYRQAAGRGLQLLFYSVGIGQISSEVPQNLSASRPQDRQFILSSKKLLLSDSGFYLCANGLSYNEQFFGPGTRLTVL.

This chain links TRBV4-2 with TRBJ2-2, with a weak D call TRBD1 (5 bases). Per germline, CDR1 LGHNA and CDR2 YNFKEQ. Deletions cut 5 bases from V and 0 bases from J, with 16 bases between. CDR3 size: 17 residues. CDR3 residues: CASSLDLQGPNTGELFF. The CDR3 DNA is TGTGCCAGCAGCTTGGATTTGCAGGGCCCGAACACCGGGGAGCTGTTTTTT.

The chain has TRBV7-2 and TRBJ2-3, with no clear D. This CDR3 comprises 15 residues. Germline assignment: CDR1 SGHTA and CDR2 FQGNSA. V was trimmed by 3 bases and J by 4 bases, leaving 14 bases between them. CDR3 amino acids: CASSFNLVGADTQYF. CDR3 coding DNA: TGTGCCAGCAGCTTTAATCTAGTTGGGGCAGATACGCAGTATTTT.